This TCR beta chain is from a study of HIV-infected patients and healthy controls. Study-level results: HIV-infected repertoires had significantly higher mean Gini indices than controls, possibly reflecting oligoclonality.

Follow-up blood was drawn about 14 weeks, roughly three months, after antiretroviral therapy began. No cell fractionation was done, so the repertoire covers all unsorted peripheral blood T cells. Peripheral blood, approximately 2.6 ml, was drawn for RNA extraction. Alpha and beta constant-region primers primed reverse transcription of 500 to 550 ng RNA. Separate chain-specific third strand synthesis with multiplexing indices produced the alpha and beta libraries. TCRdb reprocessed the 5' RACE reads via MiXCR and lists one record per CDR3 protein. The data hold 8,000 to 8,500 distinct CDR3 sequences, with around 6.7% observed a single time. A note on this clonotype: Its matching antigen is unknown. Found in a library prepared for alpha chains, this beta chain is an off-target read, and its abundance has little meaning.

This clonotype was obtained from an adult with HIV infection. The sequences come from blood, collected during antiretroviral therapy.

The CDR3 DNA is TGCGCCAGCAGTGAGTCGGACAGGCTCTCCTACAATGAGCAGTTCTTC. Its protein product is CASSESDRLSYNEQFF. The rearrangement uses TRBV10-2 and TRBJ2-1; 7 nucleotides line up with TRBD1. The germline gives CDR1 WSHSY, CDR2 SAAADI. The V gene end was trimmed by 0 bases and the J gene end by 0 bases; junction bases not matched to a gene: 2. The CDR3 loop spans 16 amino acids.